One and the same sample provided the 23 T cell receptor beta chains below, sequenced in a study of OX40 agonist ivuxolimab in advanced cancers. Sequenced by immunoSEQ multiplex PCR; TCRdb stores in-frame clones only, minus some. The sample records 69,000 or so clones, roughly 85% being singletons. The specimen comprised CD4+ or CD8+ T cells sorted from blood, sampled in a trial of the OX40 agonist ivuxolimab. These receptors originate from an adult with an advanced solid tumor such as melanoma, head and neck, liver or kidney cancer.

The chain has TRBV6-1 and TRBJ2-5; a possible D gene is TRBD1 (5 bases). Between the trimmed V and J ends, which lost 7 bases and 5 bases, there was a span of 11 bases. The germline gives CDR1 MNHNS, CDR2 SASEGT. The CDR3 sequence is 12 residues long. The CDR3 DNA reads TGTGCCAGCACTGGGGCTGTGGAGACCCAGTACTTC. It encodes CASTGAVETQYF.

This clone was recorded a few times. CDR3 nucleotide sequence: TGTGCCATCAGCCGGACCGTGAGCACAGATACGCAGTATTTT. It is translated as CAISRTVSTDTQYF. The rearrangement joins TRBV10-3 to TRBJ2-3; D gene ambiguous. Germline CDR1 ENHRY, CDR2 SYGVKD. V was trimmed by 6 bases and J by 0 bases, leaving 10 bases between them. The CDR3 is 14 amino acids.

The chain has TRBV27 and TRBJ2-2, with TRBD1 matching 8 bases. The germline gives CDR1 MNHEY, CDR2 SMNVEV (reference sequence). V trimming: 3 bases; J trimming: 4 bases; junction bases outside the gene matches: 10. The CDR3 consists of 17 residues. The CDR3 bases are TGTGCCAGCAGTTTGATAGTTGGGACAGGCCCCACCGGGGAGCTGTTTTTT. Its protein product is CASSLIVGTGPTGELFF.

V gene TRBV5-6 combines with J gene TRBJ1-1, with D uncertain. CDR1 is SGHDT and CDR2 is YYEEEE in the germline V gene. Trimming took 3 bases from V and 1 from J, leaving 13 bases between them. The CDR3 consists of 15 residues. The CDR3 nucleotides read TGTGCCAGCAGCTCGGGCCCTCAGGAGAACACTGAAGCTTTCTTT. Protein sequence: CASSSGPQENTEAFF.

The V call is TRBV29-1, the J call TRBJ2-2; unclear D gene. Germline V gene lookup returns CDR1 SQVTM and CDR2 ANQGSEA. The CDR3 sequence is 13 residues long. V was shortened by 5 bases and J by 6 bases, with 13 bases between the two germline ends. CDR3 nucleotide sequence: TGCAGCGTTTCCGGACCCAGAGCCGGGGAGCTGTTTTTT. Translated: CSVSGPRAGELFF.

A few counts support this clone. V is TRBV19 and J is TRBJ2-2; TRBD2 matches at 8 bases. In germline, CDR1 is LNHDA, CDR2 SQIVND (reference sequence). The CDR3 is made up of 16 amino acids. After removal of 7 bases from V and 5 bases from J, the junction contained 12 bases not matched to a gene. DNA for the CDR3: TGTGCCAGTACCCGAGGGGGACTAGTTAGGACCGGGGAGCTGTTTTTT. Amino acid sequence: CASTRGGLVRTGELFF.

The chain combines TRBV7-2 with TRBJ2-5; no firm D call. This CDR3 has 15 residues. Germline V lookup: CDR1 SGHTA, CDR2 FQGNSA. V was trimmed by 0 bases and J by 2 bases, leaving 10 bases between them. The CDR3 DNA reads TGTGCCAGCAGCTTAGCGGCCGTACGGCAAGAGACCCAGTACTTC. Translating it yields CASSLAAVRQETQYF. The variable domain in full, completed from reference TRBV7-2 and TRBJ2-5, reads GAGVSQSPSNKVTEKGKDVELRCDPISGHTALYWYRQSLGQGLEFLIYFQGNSAPDKSGLPSDRFSAERTGGSVSTLTIQRTQQEDSAVYLCASSLAAVRQETQYFGPGTRLLVL.

This clone has just one count. V is TRBV19 and J is TRBJ2-2, with 15 bases identical to TRBD2. This CDR3 region has 15 residues. V lost 6 bases to trimming and J lost 5 bases; unmatched junction nucleotides: 1. Germline CDR1 reads LNHDA; CDR2 reads SQIVND (reference sequence). The CDR3 region is CASRGTSGRTGELFF. In nucleotides, the CDR3 is TGTGCCAGTAGGGGGACTAGCGGGAGGACCGGGGAGCTGTTTTTT.

The CDR3 region has the DNA TGTGCCAGCAGCTTAGATCAGAATTCACCCCTCCACTTT. Amino acid sequence: CASSLDQNSPLHF. This rearrangement joins TRBV11-2 to TRBJ1-6, with D uncertain. Germline CDR1 reads SGHAT; CDR2 reads FQNNGV. The V end was cut by 0 bases, the J end by 7 bases, with 4 bases between. The CDR3 sequence is 13 residues long.

The gene calls are TRBV5-4 and TRBJ2-3, with TRBD2 matching over 12 bases. The V and J ends lost 4 bases and 3 bases, in that order; junction bases with no gene match: 6. The CDR3 contains 16 residues. From germline, CDR1 is SGHNT and CDR2 YYREEE (reference sequence). The CDR3 sequence is CASSARLAGETDTQYF. CDR3 bases: TGTGCCAGCAGCGCGAGACTAGCGGGGGAAACAGATACGCAGTATTTT.

V is TRBV5-8 and J is TRBJ1-2; no firm D call. CDR1 SGHTS and CDR2 YDEGEE come from the germline V gene. The CDR3 is made up of 14 amino acids. The ends were cut back, 0 bases at V and 2 bases at J, with 8 bases in the middle. The CDR3 nucleotides are TGTGCCAGCAGCTTGGCCCGTAGAAACTATGGCTACACCTTC. It yields the protein CASSLARRNYGYTF.

The CDR3 nucleotides read TGTGCCAGCAGCTTGGGACTAGCGGGGGGCGGGACCCAGTACTTC. It is translated as CASSLGLAGGGTQYF. This chain joins TRBV7-8 and TRBJ2-5, with 15 bases matching TRBD2. After removal of 3 bases from V and 7 bases from J, the junction contained 3 bases not matched to a gene. Germline loops: CDR1 SGHVS, CDR2 FQNEAQ. CDR3 size: 15 residues.

This sequence joins TRBV2 and TRBJ2-2; D is tentatively TRBD1 or TRBD2 (5 bases each). Trimming took 4 bases from V and 6 from J, leaving 15 bases between them. The CDR3 runs to 15 residues. Germline CDR1 is SNHLY and CDR2 is FYNNEI. CDR3 residues: CASSVRGEHPGELFF. The CDR3 nucleotides read TGTGCCAGCAGTGTAAGAGGGGAGCATCCCGGGGAGCTGTTTTTT.

CDR3 amino acids: CASTDEPNGSPLHF. CDR3 in DNA: TGCGCCAGCACTGACGAGCCTAACGGGTCACCCCTCCACTTT. The rearrangement joins TRBV5-1 to TRBJ1-6; D unresolved. Per the germline V gene, CDR1 is SGHRS and CDR2 is YFSETQ. The V end lost 6 bases, the J end lost 10 bases, and 17 bases lay between the germline ends. This CDR3 is built from 14 residues.

V is TRBV6-5 and J is TRBJ1-6; tentative D call: TRBD1 (5 bases). Germline V gene sequence: CDR1 MNHEY, CDR2 SVGAGI. The CDR3 consists of 15 residues. The V end lost 2 bases, the J end lost 7 bases, and 12 bases lay between the germline ends. The DNA of the CDR3 is TGTGCCAGCAGTTACGGCAGGGCTGAGAATTCACCCCTCCACTTT. It yields the protein CASSYGRAENSPLHF.

The chain couples TRBV5-4 to TRBJ2-2; D is possibly TRBD1 (6 bases). Germline CDR1 SGHNT, CDR2 YYREEE (reference sequence). CDR3 size: 16 residues. The V end was cut by 4 bases, the J end by 1 base, with 14 bases between. In DNA form, the CDR3 reads TGTGCCAGCAGCCTAAGGAGGACAGTGAACACCGGGGAGCTGTTTTTT. This encodes CASSLRRTVNTGELFF.

The gene calls are TRBV27 and TRBJ1-4; 8 positions agree with TRBD1. This CDR3 has 16 amino acids. V shed 6 bases, J shed 4 bases, and the junction held 10 bases outside the gene matches. Germline CDR1 reads MNHEY; CDR2 reads SMNVEV (reference sequence). The CDR3 spells CASRIGQGRGNEKLFF. The CDR3, as DNA: TGTGCCAGCAGAATTGGACAGGGTAGAGGTAATGAAAAACTGTTTTTT.

This chain uses TRBV9 with TRBJ2-5; TRBD1 is a possible D gene (6 bases). Germline CDR1 SGDLS, CDR2 YYNGEE. V was clipped by 3 bases and J by 2 bases, with 14 bases between them. CDR3 length: 15 amino acids. CDR3 DNA: TGTGCCAGCAGCGCCACCGGGACACCTCAAGAGACCCAGTACTTC. Encoded protein: CASSATGTPQETQYF.

This clone came up once. CDR3 coding DNA: TGTGCCAGCAGCTTCGCCTGGGCGCCAAATCAGCCCCAGCATTTT. Encoded protein: CASSFAWAPNQPQHF. The rearrangement uses TRBV5-4 and TRBJ1-5; no definite D call. V shed 2 bases and J shed 4 bases, with 13 bases lying between them. The CDR3 runs 15 residues. Looked up from germline, CDR1 is SGHNT and CDR2 is YYREEE (reference sequence).

V usage is TRBV11-3 and J usage is TRBJ1-5; TRBD1 agrees at 7 bases. CDR3 length: 12 amino acids. Germline V gives CDR1 SGHNT, CDR2 YENEEA. The V gene end was trimmed by 5 bases and the J gene end by 7 bases; junction bases not matched to a gene: 2. The CDR3 protein is CASSTGEQPQHF. CDR3 DNA sequence: TGTGCCAGCAGCACAGGGGAACAGCCCCAGCATTTT.

The chain employs TRBV7-8 and TRBJ1-1; 7 nucleotides match TRBD1. Unmatched junction bases numbered 10, after V lost 4 bases and J lost 11 bases. The CDR3 runs 13 residues. Looked up from germline, CDR1 is SGHVS and CDR2 is FQNEAQ. In DNA form, the CDR3 reads TGTGCCAGCAGCTACGGACAGGATCGAATGGCTTTCTTT. Protein product: CASSYGQDRMAFF.

The V call is TRBV6-6, the J call TRBJ1-6; perhaps TRBD1 as D (6 bases). The CDR3 contains 15 residues. CDR1 is MNHNY, CDR2 SVGAGI, per germline (reference sequence). The germline V and J ends were trimmed by 5 bases and 0 bases, with 8 bases remaining between them. CDR3 protein: CASSGGASYNSPLHF. In nucleotides, the CDR3 is TGTGCCAGCAGTGGGGGGGCCTCCTATAATTCACCCCTCCACTTT.

This chain connects TRBV28 to TRBJ2-1, with 9 bases identical to TRBD2. This CDR3 has 15 amino acids. The trim removed 6 bases at V and 0 bases at J, leaving 3 bases unmatched. Germline V gene data show CDR1 as MDHEN and CDR2 as SYDVKM. CDR3 sequence reads: CASSLAGSSYNEQFF. DNA for the CDR3: TGTGCCAGCAGCCTAGCGGGGAGCTCCTACAATGAGCAGTTCTTC.